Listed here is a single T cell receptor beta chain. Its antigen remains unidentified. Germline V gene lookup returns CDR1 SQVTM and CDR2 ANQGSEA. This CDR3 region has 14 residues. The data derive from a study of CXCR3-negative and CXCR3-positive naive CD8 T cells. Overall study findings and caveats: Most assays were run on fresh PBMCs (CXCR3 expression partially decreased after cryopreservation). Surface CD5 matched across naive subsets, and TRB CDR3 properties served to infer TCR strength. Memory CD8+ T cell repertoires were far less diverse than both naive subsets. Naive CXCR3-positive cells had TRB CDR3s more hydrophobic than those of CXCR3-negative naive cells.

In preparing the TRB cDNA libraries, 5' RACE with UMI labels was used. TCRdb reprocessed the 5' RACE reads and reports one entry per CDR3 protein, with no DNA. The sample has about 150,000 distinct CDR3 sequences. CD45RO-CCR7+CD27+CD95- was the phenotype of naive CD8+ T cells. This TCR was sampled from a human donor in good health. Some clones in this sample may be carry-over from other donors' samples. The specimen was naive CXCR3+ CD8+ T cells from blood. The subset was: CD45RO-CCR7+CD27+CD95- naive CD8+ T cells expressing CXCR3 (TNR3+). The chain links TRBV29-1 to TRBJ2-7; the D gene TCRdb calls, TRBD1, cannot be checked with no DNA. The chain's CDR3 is CSVELRDNPLEQYF.